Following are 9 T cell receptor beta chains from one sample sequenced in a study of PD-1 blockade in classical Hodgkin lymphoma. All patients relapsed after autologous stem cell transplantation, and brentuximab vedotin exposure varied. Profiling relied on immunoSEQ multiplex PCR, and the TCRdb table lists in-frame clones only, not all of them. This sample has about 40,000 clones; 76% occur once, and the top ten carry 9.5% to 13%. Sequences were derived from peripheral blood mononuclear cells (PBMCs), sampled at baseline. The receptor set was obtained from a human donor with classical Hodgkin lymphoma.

The CDR3 is CAISDSLGDHNEQFF. The CDR3 DNA follows: TGTGCCATCAGTGACTCGCTGGGAGACCACAATGAGCAGTTCTTC. V and J are TRBV10-3 and TRBJ2-1; D might be TRBD2 (5 bases). Deletions cut 3 bases from V and 5 bases from J, with 14 bases between. The germline gives CDR1 ENHRY, CDR2 SYGVKD. The CDR3 sequence is 15 residues long.

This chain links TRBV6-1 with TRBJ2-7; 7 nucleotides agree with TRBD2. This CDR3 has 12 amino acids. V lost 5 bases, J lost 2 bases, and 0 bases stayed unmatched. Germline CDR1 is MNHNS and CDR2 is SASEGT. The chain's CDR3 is CASSLAAYEQYF. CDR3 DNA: TGTGCCAGCAGTCTAGCGGCCTACGAGCAGTACTTC.

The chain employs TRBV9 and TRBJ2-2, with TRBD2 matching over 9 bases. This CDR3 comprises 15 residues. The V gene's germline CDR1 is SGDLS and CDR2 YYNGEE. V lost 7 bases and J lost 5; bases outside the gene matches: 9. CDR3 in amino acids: CASSPCGRGTGELFF. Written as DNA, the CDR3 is TGTGCCAGCTCCCCTTGCGGGAGGGGTACCGGGGAGCTGTTTTTT.

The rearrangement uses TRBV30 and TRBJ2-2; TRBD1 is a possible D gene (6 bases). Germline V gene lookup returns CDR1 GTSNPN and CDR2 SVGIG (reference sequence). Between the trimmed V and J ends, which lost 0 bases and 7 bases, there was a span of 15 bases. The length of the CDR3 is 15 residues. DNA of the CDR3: TGTGCCTGGAGTGTAACAGGGTTCGGCGTCGGGGAGCTGTTTTTT. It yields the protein CAWSVTGFGVGELFF.

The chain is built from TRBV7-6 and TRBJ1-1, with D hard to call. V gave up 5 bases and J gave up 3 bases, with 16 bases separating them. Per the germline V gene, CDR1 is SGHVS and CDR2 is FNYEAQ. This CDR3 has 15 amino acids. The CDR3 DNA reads TGTGCCAGCAGCCCCTCCGGAGGGCCATACACTGAAGCTTTCTTT. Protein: CASSPSGGPYTEAFF.

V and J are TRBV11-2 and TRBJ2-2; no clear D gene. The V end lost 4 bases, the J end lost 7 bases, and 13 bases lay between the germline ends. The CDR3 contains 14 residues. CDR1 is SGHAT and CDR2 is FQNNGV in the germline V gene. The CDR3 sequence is CASSSWTERGELFF. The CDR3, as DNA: TGTGCCAGCAGCTCCTGGACCGAACGCGGGGAGCTGTTTTTT. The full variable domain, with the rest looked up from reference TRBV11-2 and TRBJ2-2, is EAGVAQSPRYKIIEKRQSVAFWCNPISGHATLYWYQQILGQGPKLLIQFQNNGVVDDSQLPKDRFSAERLKGVDSTLKIQPAKLEDSAVYLCASSSWTERGELFFGEGSRLTVL.

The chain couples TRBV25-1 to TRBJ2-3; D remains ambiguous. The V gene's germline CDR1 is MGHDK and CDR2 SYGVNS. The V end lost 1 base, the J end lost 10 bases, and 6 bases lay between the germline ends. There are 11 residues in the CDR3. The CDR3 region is CASSESKAQYF. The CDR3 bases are TGTGCCAGCAGTGAATCGAAGGCGCAGTATTTT.

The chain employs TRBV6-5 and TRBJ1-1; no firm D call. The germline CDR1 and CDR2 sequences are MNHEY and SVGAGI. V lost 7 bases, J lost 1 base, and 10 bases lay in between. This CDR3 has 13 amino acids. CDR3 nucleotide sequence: TGTGCCAGCACCAAGACGCAGAACACTGAAGCTTTCTTT. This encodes CASTKTQNTEAFF.

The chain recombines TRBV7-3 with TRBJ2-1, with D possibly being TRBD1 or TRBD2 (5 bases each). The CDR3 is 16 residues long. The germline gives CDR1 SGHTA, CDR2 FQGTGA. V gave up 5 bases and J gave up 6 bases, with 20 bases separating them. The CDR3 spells CASSRHGGGVTNEQFF. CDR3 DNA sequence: TGTGCCAGCAGCCGCCATGGTGGGGGAGTAACCAATGAGCAGTTCTTC.